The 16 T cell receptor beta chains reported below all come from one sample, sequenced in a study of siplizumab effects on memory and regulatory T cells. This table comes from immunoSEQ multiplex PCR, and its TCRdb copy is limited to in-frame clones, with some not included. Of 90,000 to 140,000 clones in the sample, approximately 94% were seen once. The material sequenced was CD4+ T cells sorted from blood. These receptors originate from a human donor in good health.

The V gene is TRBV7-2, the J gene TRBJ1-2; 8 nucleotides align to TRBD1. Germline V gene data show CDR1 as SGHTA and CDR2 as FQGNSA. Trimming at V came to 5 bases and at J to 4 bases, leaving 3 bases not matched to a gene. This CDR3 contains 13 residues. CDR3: CASSTGQGYGYTF. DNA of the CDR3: TGTGCCAGCAGCACAGGACAGGGCTATGGCTACACCTTC. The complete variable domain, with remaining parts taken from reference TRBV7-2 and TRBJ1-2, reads GAGVSQSPSNKVTEKGKDVELRCDPISGHTALYWYRQSLGQGLEFLIYFQGNSAPDKSGLPSDRFSAERTGGSVSTLTIQRTQQEDSAVYLCASSTGQGYGYTFGSGTRLTVV.

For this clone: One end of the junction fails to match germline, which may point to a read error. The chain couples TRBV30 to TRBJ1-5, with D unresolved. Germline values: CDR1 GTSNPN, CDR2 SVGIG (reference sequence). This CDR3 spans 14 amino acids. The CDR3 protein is CVWSGNRLNQPQHF. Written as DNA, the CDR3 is TGTGTCTGGAGTGGTAACAGACTCAATCAGCCCCAGCATTTT.

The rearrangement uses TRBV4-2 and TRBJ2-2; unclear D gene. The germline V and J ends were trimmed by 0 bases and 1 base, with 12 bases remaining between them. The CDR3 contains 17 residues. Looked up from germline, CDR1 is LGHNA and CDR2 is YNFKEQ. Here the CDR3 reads CASSQDLLVENTGELFF. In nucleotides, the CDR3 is TGTGCCAGCAGCCAAGATCTTCTGGTCGAGAACACCGGGGAGCTGTTTTTT.

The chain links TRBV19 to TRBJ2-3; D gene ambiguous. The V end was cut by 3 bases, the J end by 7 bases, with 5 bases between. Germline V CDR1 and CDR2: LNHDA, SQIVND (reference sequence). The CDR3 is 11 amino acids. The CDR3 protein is CASSITNTQYF. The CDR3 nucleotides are TGTGCCAGTAGTATCACGAATACGCAGTATTTT.

The CDR3 sequence is CASSMGQGNSPLHF. The CDR3 nucleotides are TGTGCCAGCAGTATGGGACAGGGTAATTCACCCCTCCACTTT. The chain employs TRBV6-1 and TRBJ1-6; 9 nucleotides agree with TRBD1. Trimming at V came to 5 bases and at J to 6 bases, leaving 2 bases not matched to a gene. The CDR3 contains 14 residues. Germline lookup yields CDR1 MNHNS and CDR2 SASEGT.

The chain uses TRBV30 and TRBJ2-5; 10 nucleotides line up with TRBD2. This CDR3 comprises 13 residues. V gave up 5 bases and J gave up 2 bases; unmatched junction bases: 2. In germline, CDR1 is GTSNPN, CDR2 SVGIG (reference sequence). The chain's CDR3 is CAWGLAVQETQYF. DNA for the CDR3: TGTGCCTGGGGACTAGCGGTTCAAGAGACCCAGTACTTC.

CDR3 region: CASSYSLRQGGSSGNQPQHF. The CDR3 bases are TGTGCCAGCAGCTACTCGCTGCGACAAGGTGGAAGTTCCGGCAATCAGCCCCAGCATTTT. This chain connects TRBV7-8 to TRBJ1-5; D call uncertain. Trimming took off 4 bases at V and 2 bases at J, with 27 bases between the two ends. The CDR3 has 20 amino acids. Germline CDR1 reads SGHVS; CDR2 reads FQNEAQ. Full variable domain (missing parts from reference TRBV7-8 and TRBJ1-5): GAGVSQSPRYKVAKRGQDVALRCDPISGHVSLFWYQQALGQGPEFLTYFQNEAQLDKSGLPSDRFFAERPEGSVSTLKIQRTQQEDSAVYLCASSYSLRQGGSSGNQPQHFGDGTRLSIL.

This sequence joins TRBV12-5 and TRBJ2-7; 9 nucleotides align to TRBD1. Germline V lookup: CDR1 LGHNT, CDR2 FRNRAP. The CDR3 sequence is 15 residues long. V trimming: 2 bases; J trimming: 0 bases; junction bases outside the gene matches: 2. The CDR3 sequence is CASGLTGQGSYEQYF. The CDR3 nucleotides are TGTGCTAGTGGTTTGACGGGACAGGGCTCCTACGAGCAGTACTTC.

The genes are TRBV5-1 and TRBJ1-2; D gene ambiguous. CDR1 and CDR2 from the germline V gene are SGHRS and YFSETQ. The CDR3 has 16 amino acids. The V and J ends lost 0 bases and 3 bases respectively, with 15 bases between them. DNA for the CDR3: TGCGCCAGCAGCTTGGGGCGTCTAGTGGCAGACTATGGCTACACCTTC. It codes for CASSLGRLVADYGYTF. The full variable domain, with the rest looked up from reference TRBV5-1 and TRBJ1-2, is KAGVTQTPRYLIKTRGQQVTLSCSPISGHRSVSWYQQTPGQGLQFLFEYFSETQRNKGNFPGRFSGRQFSNSRSEMNVSTLELGDSALYLCASSLGRLVADYGYTFGSGTRLTVV.

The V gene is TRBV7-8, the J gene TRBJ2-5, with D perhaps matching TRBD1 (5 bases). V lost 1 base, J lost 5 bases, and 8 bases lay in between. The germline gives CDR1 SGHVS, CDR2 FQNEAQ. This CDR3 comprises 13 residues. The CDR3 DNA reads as TGTGCCAGCAGCTTAGGGACACGGGAGACCCAGTACTTC. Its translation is CASSLGTRETQYF.

The CDR3 nucleotides are TGCGCCAGCAGCCAACACAGGGCTGGGGAGACCCAGTACTTC. Protein sequence: CASSQHRAGETQYF. The chain joins TRBV4-1 to TRBJ2-5; D possibly corresponds to TRBD1 (6 bases). In germline, CDR1 is MGHRA, CDR2 YSYEKL. V was shortened by 2 bases and J by 5 bases, with 12 bases between the two germline ends. This CDR3 region has 14 residues.

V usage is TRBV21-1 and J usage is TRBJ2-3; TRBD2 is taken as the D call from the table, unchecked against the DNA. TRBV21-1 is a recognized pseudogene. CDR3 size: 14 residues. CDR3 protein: CASTEALPGNTQYF. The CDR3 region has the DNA TGTGCCAGCACCGAAGCTCTGCCGGGAAATACGCAGTATTTT.

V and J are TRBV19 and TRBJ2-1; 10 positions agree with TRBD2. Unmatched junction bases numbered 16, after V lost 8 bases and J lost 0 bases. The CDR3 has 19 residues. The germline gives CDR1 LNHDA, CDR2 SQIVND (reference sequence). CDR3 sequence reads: CASSQPSLLAGLSYNEQFF. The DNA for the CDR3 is TGTGCCAGTTCCCAGCCCTCGTTACTAGCGGGACTCTCCTACAATGAGCAGTTCTTC.

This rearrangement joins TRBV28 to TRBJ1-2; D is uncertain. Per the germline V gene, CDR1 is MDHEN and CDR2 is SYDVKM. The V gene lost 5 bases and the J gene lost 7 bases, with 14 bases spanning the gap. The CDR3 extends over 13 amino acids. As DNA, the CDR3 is TGTGCCAGCAGTCTACCCGAGACTGGTGGCTACACCTTC. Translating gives CASSLPETGGYTF.

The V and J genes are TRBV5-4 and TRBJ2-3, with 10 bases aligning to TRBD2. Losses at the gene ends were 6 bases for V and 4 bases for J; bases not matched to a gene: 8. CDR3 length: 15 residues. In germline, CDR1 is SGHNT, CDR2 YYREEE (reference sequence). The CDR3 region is CASKLAGIGADTQYF. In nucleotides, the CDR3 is TGTGCCAGCAAACTAGCGGGGATTGGTGCAGATACGCAGTATTTT.

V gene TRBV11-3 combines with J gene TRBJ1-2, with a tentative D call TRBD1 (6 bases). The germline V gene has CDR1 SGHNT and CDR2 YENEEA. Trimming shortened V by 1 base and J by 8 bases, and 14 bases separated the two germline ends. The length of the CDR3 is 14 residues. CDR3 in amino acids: CASSLVSGGDGYTF. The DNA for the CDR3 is TGTGCCAGCAGCTTAGTTTCCGGGGGCGACGGCTACACCTTC.